Listed below are T cell receptor beta chains from one sample, sequenced in a study of T cells in Graves' hyperthyroidism and ophthalmopathy. TCRdb passed the multiplex PCR reads through MiXCR, listing each CDR3 protein once. Of tens of thousands of distinct CDR3 sequences listed, roughly 51% are singletons. The sample consisted of peripheral blood or thyroid tissue (not recorded which). The origin of the receptors is a man aged 18 to 30 with Graves' hyperthyroidism. Each CDR3 is given without its conserved first and last residue.

J gene	V gene	CDR3 protein
TRBJ2-7	TRBV7-9	ASSQTYTYEQY
TRBJ2-2	TRBV7-9	ASSFTGGRVTGELF
TRBJ1-3	TRBV3-1	ASSQSPQGSGNTIY
TRBJ2-2	TRBV12-3/TRBV12-4	ASSFVAGELF
TRBJ2-7	TRBV30	AWTGKGASNEQY
TRBJ1-5	TRBV15	ATSRGDLYSNQPQH
TRBJ2-7	TRBV7-2	ASSLKGAGGEQY
TRBJ2-7	TRBV29-1	SVEGSTSYEQY
TRBJ1-1	TRBV6-2/TRBV6-3	ASSYSYRNTEAF
TRBJ1-5	TRBV7-8	ASSLPRVPGAGNQPQH
TRBJ1-6	TRBV5-6	ASSLATGTSYNSPLH
TRBJ1-5	TRBV20-1	SASLGTGFNQPQH
TRBJ2-7	TRBV7-9	ASSPIVGLIYEQY
TRBJ1-1	TRBV7-9	ASSVGSGLSEAF
TRBJ1-6	TRBV10-2	ASSAGGSVRSPLH
TRBJ2-5	TRBV5-1	ASRTSGTGELRAETQY
TRBJ2-7	TRBV28	ASSLVAGGLPFTYEQY
TRBJ2-7	TRBV6-5	ASSYSPSSSSYEQY
TRBJ2-5	TRBV20-1	SARLQLAGGILAQY
TRBJ2-7	TRBV3-1	ASSPGQGHYEQY
TRBJ2-7	TRBV7-2	ASSLLGGPRGEQY
TRBJ1-2	TRBV29-1	SVVPMGGYGYT
TRBJ2-5	TRBV20-1	SALPRGWETQY
TRBJ1-6	TRBV14	ASSQGAGNSPLH
TRBJ2-6	TRBV2	ASSEAVGLGSRANVLT
TRBJ2-3	TRBV7-2	ASSFWGFWTDTQY
TRBJ1-2	TRBV29-1	SVERRNGYT
TRBJ1-1	TRBV15	ATSTSPGTGNLRTEAF
TRBJ1-2	TRBV10-2	AGTGAQASYGYT
TRBJ2-3	TRBV5-8	ASSPEGARGEDTQY
TRBJ1-5	TRBV6-5	ASNPSRDPLSNQPQH
TRBJ2-2	TRBV6-6	ASSYQGQGTGELF